Only a few counts were recorded for the clone carrying this T cell receptor (beta chain). The data were obtained in a study of blood T cells in healthy people across ages. For the second PCR, which ran for about 7 to 11 cycles, a sample-barcoded 5' primer and a J-beta primer mix were used. One entry per CDR3 protein results from TCRdb running MiXCR on the 5' RACE reads. Of 750,000 to 1,000,000 distinct CDR3 sequences listed, 29% are singletons. Each sample gave at least 6.5 million isolated PBMCs. The germline V gene has CDR1 SNHLY and CDR2 FYNNEI. The CDR3 sequence is 14 residues long. V shed 8 bases and J shed 0 bases, with 14 bases lying between them. The same sample was also studied in work on T cells of mothers and their children. From that paper: When mothers and children were related, their normalized repertoire overlap, which was always slightly higher, did not differ significantly from that of unrelated pairs.

This sequence joins TRBV2 and TRBJ2-7, with D perhaps matching TRBD2 (6 bases). The TCR sequence derives from a woman aged 40 to 49 in good health. Sequenced input: blood. The CDR3 loop is CASAGRLVSYEQYF. The CDR3 nucleotides are TGTGCCAGCGCGGGGCGACTGGTCTCCTACGAGCAGTACTTC.